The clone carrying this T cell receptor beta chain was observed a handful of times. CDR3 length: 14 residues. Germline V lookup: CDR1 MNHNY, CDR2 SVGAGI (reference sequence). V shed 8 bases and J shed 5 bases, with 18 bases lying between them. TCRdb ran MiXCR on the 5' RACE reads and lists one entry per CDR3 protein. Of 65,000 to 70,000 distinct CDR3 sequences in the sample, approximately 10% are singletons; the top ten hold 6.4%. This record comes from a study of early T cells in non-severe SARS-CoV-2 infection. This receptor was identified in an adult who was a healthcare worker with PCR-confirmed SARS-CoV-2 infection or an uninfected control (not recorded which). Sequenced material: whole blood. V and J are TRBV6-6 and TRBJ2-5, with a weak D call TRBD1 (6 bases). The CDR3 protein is CASRDTGSAETQYF. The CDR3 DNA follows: TGTGCCAGCCGAGATACAGGGTCCGCTGAGACCCAGTACTTC.